This TCR beta chain was recorded in a study of T cell responses to AZD1222 COVID-19 vaccine (dated by TCRdb to about 2021). Regarding the complete study: AZD1222 recipients given second doses at about 4 weeks or at about 12 weeks were pooled, since spike-specific TCR depth and breadth were not found to differ between the two schedules. TCR sequencing covered over 230 trial participants: 200 to 210 given two doses of AZD1222 and around 26 given two doses of MenACWY control vaccine. Enrollment into the trials was organized by age into subgroups of 18-55, 56-69 and 70-plus years, and those subgroups contained roughly 160, 29 and 62 TCR-sequenced participants, respectively.

The paper's findings and limits, for the study overall: No day 14 peak-response samples were available, so repertoires were characterized only after the peak T cell response. Vaccine-associated CD4 TCRs spanned the whole spike protein, with dominant responses in regions 160-218 and 743-854. Conclusions about previously exposed vaccinees are limited because only six or seven AZD1222 recipients were SARS-CoV-2 seropositive at baseline. Most participants were white British and females outnumbered males, and the authors suggested that clonal diversity may have been underestimated. After two AZD1222 doses, both the breadth and the depth of spike-specific TCRs were significantly higher than at day 0 and than in MenACWY recipients. Reportedly, almost half of the unique spike-specific TCRs recognized epitopes lying outside the regions that are mutated in the B.1.351 and B.1.1.7 variants. The 56-69-year group was small, and its depth increase did not reach significance, likely because of low power.

The CDR3 regions of human TCRbeta chains were analyzed by immunosequencing. Per the authors' processing: Repertoire TCRs were matched against a reference library of SARS-CoV-2-specific TCRs generated with the MIRA antigen-specificity platform. Breadth was defined as the fraction of unique TCRs that were SARS-CoV-2-associated, and depth was defined as the fraction of total T cells that were SARS-CoV-2-associated. Each spike-specific TCR was assigned to its reactive spike region and to a CD4 or CD8 class using the MIRA data. Log10-transformed breadth and depth values were compared by one-way ANOVA with Sidak's multiple comparisons tests. The immuneACCESS repertoire file appears here via TCRdb, limited to in-frame rearrangements. These files lack a portion of the clones; in checked studies, under half of the deficit traces to unresolved V genes, and the cause of the others is not known. V, J and clone size reflect that table, while D and trimming were determined from the DNA. Counted in this sample were about 60,000 clones; around 86% of them appeared once. The ten top clones hold around 19% of the sample.

The time point label on this specimen signifies: baseline before first vaccination. Samples from vaccinated people were obtained from the UK trials COV001 and COV002, which included a single-blind randomized controlled phase 2/3 trial of AZD1222 (ChAdOx1 nCoV-19) in healthy adults. Trial participant PBMC samples were collected at day 0 and day 28 after the second dose for TCRbeta chain sequencing. In the case of this clone: The clone's antigen remains unknown. Per-base quality was not reported, and no clone a single base away is much larger than it.

This receptor was identified in an adult in good health. This specimen was peripheral blood, taken on day 0 of AZD1222 vaccination.

The encoded CDR3 is CASSWRTGGNGNTIYF. The nucleotide sequence is given as TGTGCCAGCAGCTGGAGGACAGGGGGCAACGGAAACACCATATATTTT. The rearrangement combines TRBV5-4 with TRBJ1-3; 11 nucleotides in the junction match TRBD1. There are 16 amino acids in the CDR3, from cysteine to phenylalanine inclusive. CDR3 DNA only is kept here, 48 bases in frame from base 1. CDR1 and CDR2 are drawn from the germline V gene (reference sequence): SGHNT, YYREEE. Clipping removes 3 bases from V and 4 bases from J, with 6 as the unmatched junction base count.